These T cell receptor beta chains were read from a single sample in a study of blood T cell repertoires in COVID-19. Libraries were prepared by immunoSEQ multiplex PCR; TCRdb keeps only in-frame clonotypes and omits some of them. The table has 130,000 to 150,000 clones, just under 80% seen once. Sequencing was done on a sample of peripheral blood. These receptors were collected from a woman aged 60-75 years with acute or convalescent COVID-19. The CDR3 runs from the conserved cysteine through the conserved F or W. A D gene is named only where the DNA matches it firmly. Not every row has a clone size; where given, it reads once, few, many or a size class.

D gene: TRBD1
V gene: TRBV12-3/TRBV12-4
clone size: .
CDR3 length: 13
J gene: TRBJ1-2
CDR3 DNA: TGTGCCAGCAGTTTTGGGACAGGGAGGAGCTACACCTTC
CDR3 protein: CASSFGTGRSYTF

D gene: .
V gene: TRBV5-4
clone size: .
CDR3 length: 14
J gene: TRBJ2-1
CDR3 DNA: TGTGCCAGCAGCAGGGGGAGCTCCTACAATGAGCAGTTCTTC
CDR3 protein: CASSRGSSYNEQFF

D gene: .
V gene: TRBV20-1
clone size: .
CDR3 length: 11
J gene: TRBJ2-5
CDR3 DNA: TGCAGTGCAGCCCGAGGGGAGACCCAGTACTTC
CDR3 protein: CSAARGETQYF

D gene: TRBD2
V gene: TRBV15
clone size: .
CDR3 length: 18
J gene: TRBJ2-1
CDR3 DNA: TGTGCCACCAGCCGAAAGAGATGGGAGGGATCGATAGACAATGAGCAGTTCTTC
CDR3 protein: CATSRKRWEGSIDNEQFF

D gene: TRBD2
V gene: TRBV11-2
clone size: .
CDR3 length: 16
J gene: TRBJ2-7
CDR3 DNA: TGTGCCAGCAGCACCCGGACTAGCGGGAGGGGGTACGAGCAGTACTTC
CDR3 protein: CASSTRTSGRGYEQYF

D gene: TRBD2
V gene: TRBV2
clone size: .
CDR3 length: 12
J gene: TRBJ2-1
CDR3 DNA: TGTTTGACTAGCGGGGCGATCAATGAGCAGTTCTTC
CDR3 protein: CLTSGAINEQFF

D gene: .
V gene: TRBV11-2
clone size: .
CDR3 length: 17
J gene: TRBJ2-1
CDR3 DNA: TGTGCCAGCAGCTTAGTCGGGGGGACAGGCTCCTACAATGAGCAGTTCTTC
CDR3 protein: CASSLVGGTGSYNEQFF

D gene: .
V gene: TRBV15
clone size: .
CDR3 length: 13
J gene: TRBJ1-2
CDR3 DNA: TGTGCCACCAGCAGAGGGGGCGGTTATGGCTACACCTTC
CDR3 protein: CATSRGGGYGYTF

D gene: .
V gene: TRBV28
clone size: .
CDR3 length: 14
J gene: TRBJ2-7
CDR3 DNA: TGTGCCAGCAGTCTCACGGTGGTTAACTACGAGCAGTACTTC
CDR3 protein: CASSLTVVNYEQYF

D gene: TRBD1
V gene: TRBV28
clone size: .
CDR3 length: 15
J gene: TRBJ1-5
CDR3 DNA: TGTGCCAGCAGTCCCCAGACAGGGGGCAGACAGCCCCAGCATTTT
CDR3 protein: CASSPQTGGRQPQHF

D gene: .
V gene: TRBV28
clone size: .
CDR3 length: 15
J gene: TRBJ1-1
CDR3 DNA: TGTGCCAGCAAAGTTTTCGGGGGGTTGAACACTGAAGCTTTCTTT
CDR3 protein: CASKVFGGLNTEAFF

D gene: .
V gene: TRBV3-1/TRBV3-2
clone size: once
CDR3 length: 16
J gene: TRBJ2-1
CDR3 DNA: TGTGCCAGCAGCCAAGTGGGGGCGTCTTCTTACAATGAGCAGTTCTTC
CDR3 protein: CASSQVGASSYNEQFF

D gene: .
V gene: TRBV29-1
clone size: once
CDR3 length: 13
J gene: TRBJ1-1
CDR3 DNA: TGCAGCGTTGAAGAAGCGATTAACACTGAAGCTTTCTTT
CDR3 protein: CSVEEAINTEAFF

D gene: .
V gene: TRBV19
clone size: .
CDR3 length: 13
J gene: TRBJ1-5
CDR3 DNA: TGTGCCAGTGGATATTGGGCCAATCAGCCCCAGCATTTT
CDR3 protein: CASGYWANQPQHF

D gene: TRBD1
V gene: TRBV4-1
clone size: .
CDR3 length: 15
J gene: TRBJ2-7
CDR3 DNA: TGCGCCAGCAGCCAAGGGACAGGGACTTTCTACGAGCAGTACTTC
CDR3 protein: CASSQGTGTFYEQYF

D gene: .
V gene: TRBV6-5
clone size: .
CDR3 length: 14
J gene: TRBJ1-1
CDR3 DNA: TGTGCCAGCAGTTTGCAGATGATGAACACTGAAGCTTTCTTT
CDR3 protein: CASSLQMMNTEAFF

D gene: .
V gene: TRBV29-1
clone size: .
CDR3 length: 14
J gene: TRBJ2-1
CDR3 DNA: TGCAGCGTCCACGCGGGTAATTCCTACAATGAGCAGTTCTTC
CDR3 protein: CSVHAGNSYNEQFF

D gene: .
V gene: TRBV27
clone size: .
CDR3 length: 17
J gene: TRBJ2-1
CDR3 DNA: TGTGCCAGCAGTAATCTACTTAGCGGCGTCGGGTACAATGAGCAGTTCTTC
CDR3 protein: CASSNLLSGVGYNEQFF

D gene: .
V gene: TRBV27
clone size: .
CDR3 length: 11
J gene: TRBJ2-7
CDR3 DNA: TGTGCCAGCAGTACGGGCTACGAGCAGTACTTC
CDR3 protein: CASSTGYEQYF

D gene: TRBD1
V gene: TRBV24-1
clone size: .
CDR3 length: 15
J gene: TRBJ2-5
CDR3 DNA: TGTGCCACCAGTGACCGGACAGGGCTCGGAGAGACCCAGTACTTC
CDR3 protein: CATSDRTGLGETQYF

D gene: .
V gene: TRBV7-9
clone size: .
CDR3 length: 17
J gene: TRBJ2-1
CDR3 DNA: TGTGCCAGCAGCCGCCCGCGGGGAGTTGAACAGGACAATGAGCAGTTCTTC
CDR3 protein: CASSRPRGVEQDNEQFF

D gene: .
V gene: TRBV29-1
clone size: .
CDR3 length: 13
J gene: TRBJ2-1
CDR3 DNA: TGCAGCGTTGCCGTGGGTCGGGCAGGGGAGCAGTTCTTC
CDR3 protein: CSVAVGRAGEQFF